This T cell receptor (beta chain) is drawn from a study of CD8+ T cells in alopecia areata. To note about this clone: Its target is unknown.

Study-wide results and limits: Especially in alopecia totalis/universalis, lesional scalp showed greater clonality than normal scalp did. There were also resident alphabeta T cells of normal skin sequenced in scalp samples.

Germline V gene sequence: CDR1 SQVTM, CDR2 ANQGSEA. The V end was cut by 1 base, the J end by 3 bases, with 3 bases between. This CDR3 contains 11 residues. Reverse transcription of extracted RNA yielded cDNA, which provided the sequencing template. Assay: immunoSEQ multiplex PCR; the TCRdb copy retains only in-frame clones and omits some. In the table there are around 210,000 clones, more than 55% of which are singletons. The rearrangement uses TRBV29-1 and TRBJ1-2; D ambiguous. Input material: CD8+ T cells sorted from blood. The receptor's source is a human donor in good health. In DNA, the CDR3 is TGCAGCGTTGAAGGTTACTATGGCTACACCTTC. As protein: CSVEGYYGYTF.